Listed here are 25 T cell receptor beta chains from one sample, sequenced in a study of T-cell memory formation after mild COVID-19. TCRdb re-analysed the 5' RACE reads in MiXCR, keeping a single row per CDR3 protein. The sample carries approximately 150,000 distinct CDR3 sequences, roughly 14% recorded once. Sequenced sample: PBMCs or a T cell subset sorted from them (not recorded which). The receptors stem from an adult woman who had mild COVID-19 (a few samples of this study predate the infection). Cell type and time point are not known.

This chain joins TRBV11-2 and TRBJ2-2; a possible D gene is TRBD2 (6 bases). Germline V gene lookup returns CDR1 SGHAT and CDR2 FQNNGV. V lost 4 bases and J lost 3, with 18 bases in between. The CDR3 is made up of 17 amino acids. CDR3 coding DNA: TGTGCCAGCAGCTCCCGGCCTGCGGGGCTGGACACCGGGGAGCTGTTTTTT. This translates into CASSSRPAGLDTGELFF.

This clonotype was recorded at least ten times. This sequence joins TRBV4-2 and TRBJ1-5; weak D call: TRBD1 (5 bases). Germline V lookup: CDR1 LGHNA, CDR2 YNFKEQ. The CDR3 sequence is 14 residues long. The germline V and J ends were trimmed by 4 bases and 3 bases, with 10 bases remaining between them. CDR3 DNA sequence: TGTGCCAGCAGCCTAGGTGGGGCCAATCAGCCCCAGCATTTT. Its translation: CASSLGGANQPQHF.

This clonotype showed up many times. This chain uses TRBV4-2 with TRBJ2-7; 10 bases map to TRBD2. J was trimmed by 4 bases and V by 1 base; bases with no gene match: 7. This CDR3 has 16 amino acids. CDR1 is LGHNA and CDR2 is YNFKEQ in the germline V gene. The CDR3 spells CASSQGPSGSLYEQYF. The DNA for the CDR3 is TGTGCCAGCAGCCAAGGGCCTAGCGGGAGTTTATACGAGCAGTACTTC.

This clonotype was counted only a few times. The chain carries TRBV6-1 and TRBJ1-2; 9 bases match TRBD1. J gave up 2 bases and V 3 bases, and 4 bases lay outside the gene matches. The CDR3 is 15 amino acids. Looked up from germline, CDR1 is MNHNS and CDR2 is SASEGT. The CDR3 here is CASSDFTGGNYGYTF. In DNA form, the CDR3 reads TGTGCCAGCAGTGATTTTACAGGGGGCAACTATGGCTACACCTTC.

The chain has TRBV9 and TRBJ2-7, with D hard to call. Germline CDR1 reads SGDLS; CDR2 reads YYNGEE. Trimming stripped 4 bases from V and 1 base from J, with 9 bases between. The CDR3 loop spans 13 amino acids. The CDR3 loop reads CASSPPNSYEQYF. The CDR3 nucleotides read TGTGCCAGCAGCCCCCCGAATTCCTACGAGCAGTACTTC.

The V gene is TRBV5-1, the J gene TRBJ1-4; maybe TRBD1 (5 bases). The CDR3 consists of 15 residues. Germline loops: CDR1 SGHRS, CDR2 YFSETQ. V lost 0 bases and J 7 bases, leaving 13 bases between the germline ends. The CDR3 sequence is CASSLDLGPVEKLFF. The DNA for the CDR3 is TGCGCCAGCAGCTTGGATCTGGGGCCGGTTGAAAAACTGTTTTTT.

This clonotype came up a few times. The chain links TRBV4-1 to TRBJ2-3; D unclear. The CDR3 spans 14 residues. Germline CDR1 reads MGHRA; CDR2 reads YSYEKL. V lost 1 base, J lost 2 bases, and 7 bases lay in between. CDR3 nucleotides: TGCGCCAGCAGCCAAGTCGGATACACAGATACGCAGTATTTT. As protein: CASSQVGYTDTQYF.

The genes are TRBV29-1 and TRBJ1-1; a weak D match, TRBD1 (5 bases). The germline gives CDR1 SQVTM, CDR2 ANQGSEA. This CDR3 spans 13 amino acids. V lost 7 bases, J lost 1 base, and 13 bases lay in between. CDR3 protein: CSARQPSNTEAFF. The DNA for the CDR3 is TGCAGCGCCCGACAGCCGTCGAACACTGAAGCTTTCTTT.

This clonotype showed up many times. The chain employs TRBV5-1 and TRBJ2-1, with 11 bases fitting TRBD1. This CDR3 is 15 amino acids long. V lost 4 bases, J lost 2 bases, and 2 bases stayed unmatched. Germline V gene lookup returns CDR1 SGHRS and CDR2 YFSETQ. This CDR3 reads CASSPGQGAYNEQFF. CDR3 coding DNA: TGCGCCAGCAGCCCGGGACAGGGGGCCTACAATGAGCAGTTCTTC.

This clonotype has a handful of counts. The DNA of the CDR3 is TGCAGCGTCGATAACACAGGGGTGGGAGAGACCCAGTACTTC. Translating it yields CSVDNTGVGETQYF. The chain uses TRBV29-1 and TRBJ2-5; 7 bases match TRBD1. The CDR3 totals 14 residues. With 6 bases clipped from V and 4 bases from J, the junction kept 11 bases outside the gene matches. Germline CDR1 is SQVTM and CDR2 is ANQGSEA. The entire variable domain, with the rest obtained from reference TRBV29-1 and TRBJ2-5, is as follows: SAVISQKPSRDICQRGTSLTIQCQVDSQVTMMFWYRQQPGQSLTLIATANQGSEATYESGFVIDKFPISRPNLTFSTLTVSNMSPEDSSIYLCSVDNTGVGETQYFGPGTRLLVL.

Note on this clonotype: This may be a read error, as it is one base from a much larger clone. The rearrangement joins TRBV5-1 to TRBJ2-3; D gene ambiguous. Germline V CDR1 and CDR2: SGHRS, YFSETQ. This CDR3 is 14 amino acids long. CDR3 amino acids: CARSLASLPDTQYF. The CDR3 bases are TGCGCCAGAAGCTTGGCTAGTTTGCCAGATACGCAGTATTTT.

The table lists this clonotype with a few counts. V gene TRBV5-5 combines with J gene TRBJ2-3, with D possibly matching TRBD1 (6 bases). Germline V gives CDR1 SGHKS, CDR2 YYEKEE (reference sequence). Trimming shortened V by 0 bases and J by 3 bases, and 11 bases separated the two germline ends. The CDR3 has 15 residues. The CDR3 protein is CASSLVAGETDTQYF. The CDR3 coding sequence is TGTGCCAGCAGCTTGGTGGCAGGGGAAACAGATACGCAGTATTTT. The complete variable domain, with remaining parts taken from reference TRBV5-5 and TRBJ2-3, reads DAGVTQSPTHLIKTRGQQVTLRCSPISGHKSVSWYQQVLGQGPQFIFQYYEKEERGRGNFPDRFSARQFPNYSSELNVNALLLGDSALYLCASSLVAGETDTQYFGPGTRLTVL.

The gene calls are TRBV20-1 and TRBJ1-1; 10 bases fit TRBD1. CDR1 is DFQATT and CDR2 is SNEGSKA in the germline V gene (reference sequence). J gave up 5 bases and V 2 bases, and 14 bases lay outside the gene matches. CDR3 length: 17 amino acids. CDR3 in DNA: TGCAGTGCTAGATCCGGACAGGGGGTCCTTCGGGGGACTGAAGCTTTCTTT. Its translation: CSARSGQGVLRGTEAFF.

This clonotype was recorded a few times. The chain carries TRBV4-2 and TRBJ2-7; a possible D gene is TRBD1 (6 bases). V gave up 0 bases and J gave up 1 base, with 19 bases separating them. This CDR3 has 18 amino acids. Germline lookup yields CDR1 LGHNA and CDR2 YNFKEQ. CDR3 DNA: TGTGCCAGCAGCCAAGAAGAGGGGGTCAGGGCAGCGTCCTACGAGCAGTACTTC. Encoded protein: CASSQEEGVRAASYEQYF.

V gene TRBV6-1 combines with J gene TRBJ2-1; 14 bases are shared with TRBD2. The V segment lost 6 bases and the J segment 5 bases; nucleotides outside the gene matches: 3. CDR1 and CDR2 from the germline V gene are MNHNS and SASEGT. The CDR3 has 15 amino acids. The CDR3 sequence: CASSLTSGGDNEQFF. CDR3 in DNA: TGTGCCAGCAGCTTGACTAGCGGGGGGGACAATGAGCAGTTCTTC.

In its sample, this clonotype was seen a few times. The CDR3 coding sequence is TGTGCCAGCAGCGGACTAGCGGGGGGCCTCCAGGGCGATGAGCAGTTCTTC. Translation gives CASSGLAGGLQGDEQFF. The J gene is TRBJ2-1, the V gene TRBV7-9; 14 bases match TRBD2. This CDR3 region has 17 residues. The trim removed 5 bases at V and 8 bases at J, leaving 11 bases unmatched. Germline CDR1 reads SEHNR; CDR2 reads FQNEAQ (reference sequence). Combining the CDR3 with reference TRBV7-9 and TRBJ2-1 gives the whole variable domain DTGVSQNPRHKITKRGQNVTFRCDPISEHNRLYWYRQTLGQGPEFLTYFQNEAQLEKSRLLSDRFSAERPKGSFSTLEIQRTEQGDSAMYLCASSGLAGGLQGDEQFFGPGTRLTVL.

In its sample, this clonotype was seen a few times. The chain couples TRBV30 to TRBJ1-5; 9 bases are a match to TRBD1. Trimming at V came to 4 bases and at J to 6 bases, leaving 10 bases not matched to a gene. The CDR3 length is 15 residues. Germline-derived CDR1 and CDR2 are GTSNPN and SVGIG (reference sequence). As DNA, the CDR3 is TGTGCCTGGACTCATACCGGGACAGGGAGTCAGCCCCAGCATTTT. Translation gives CAWTHTGTGSQPQHF.

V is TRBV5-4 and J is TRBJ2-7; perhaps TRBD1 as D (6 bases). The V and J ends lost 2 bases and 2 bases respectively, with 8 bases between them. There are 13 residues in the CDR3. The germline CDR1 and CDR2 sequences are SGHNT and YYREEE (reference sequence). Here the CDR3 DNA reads TGTGCCAGCAGCTTAGGGACAACCTACGAGCAGTACTTC. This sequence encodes CASSLGTTYEQYF.

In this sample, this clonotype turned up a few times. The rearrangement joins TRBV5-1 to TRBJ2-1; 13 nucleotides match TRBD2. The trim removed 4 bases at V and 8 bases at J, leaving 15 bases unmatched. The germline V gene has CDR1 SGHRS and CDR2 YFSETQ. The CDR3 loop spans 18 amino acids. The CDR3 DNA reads TGCGCCAGCAGCCCCCGGAGGACTAGCGGGAGAGGGGGCTATGAGCAGTTCTTC. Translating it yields CASSPRRTSGRGGYEQFF.

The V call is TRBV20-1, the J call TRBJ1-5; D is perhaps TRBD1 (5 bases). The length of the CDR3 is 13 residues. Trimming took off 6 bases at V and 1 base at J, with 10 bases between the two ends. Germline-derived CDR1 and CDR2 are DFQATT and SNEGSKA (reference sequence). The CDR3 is CSARDTSNQPQHF. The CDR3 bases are TGCAGTGCCAGGGATACGAGCAATCAGCCCCAGCATTTT.

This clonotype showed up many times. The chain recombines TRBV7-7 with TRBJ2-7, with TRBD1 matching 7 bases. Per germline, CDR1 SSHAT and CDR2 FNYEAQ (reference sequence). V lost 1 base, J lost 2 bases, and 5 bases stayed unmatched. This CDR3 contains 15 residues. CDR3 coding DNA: TGTGCCAGCAGCTTAGGACAGGGCGATACCTACGAGCAGTACTTC. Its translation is CASSLGQGDTYEQYF.

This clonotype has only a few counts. CDR3 in amino acids: CASSLKRRETQYF. CDR3 coding DNA: TGCGCCAGCAGCTTGAAAAGGCGAGAGACCCAGTACTTC. This chain uses TRBV5-1 with TRBJ2-5; D unclear. The V and J ends lost 1 base and 4 bases respectively, with 8 bases between them. The CDR3 extends over 13 amino acids. Germline assignment: CDR1 SGHRS and CDR2 YFSETQ.

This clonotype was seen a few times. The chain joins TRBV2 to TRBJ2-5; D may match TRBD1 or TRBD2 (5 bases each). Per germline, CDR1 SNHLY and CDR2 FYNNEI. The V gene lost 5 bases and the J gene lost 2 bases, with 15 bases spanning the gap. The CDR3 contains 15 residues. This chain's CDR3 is CASSPGWGRQETQYF. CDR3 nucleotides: TGTGCCAGCAGTCCCGGGTGGGGACGGCAAGAGACCCAGTACTTC.

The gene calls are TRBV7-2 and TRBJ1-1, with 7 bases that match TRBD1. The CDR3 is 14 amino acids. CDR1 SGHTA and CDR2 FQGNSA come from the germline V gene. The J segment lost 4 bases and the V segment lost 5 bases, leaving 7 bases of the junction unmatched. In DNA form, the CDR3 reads TGTGCCAGCAGCCTGTCAGGGGGGGGCACTGAAGCTTTCTTT. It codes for CASSLSGGGTEAFF.

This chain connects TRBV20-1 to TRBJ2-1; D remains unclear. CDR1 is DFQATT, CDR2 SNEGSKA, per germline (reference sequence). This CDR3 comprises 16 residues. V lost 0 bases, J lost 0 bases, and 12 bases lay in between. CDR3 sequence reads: CSARDLGTSSYNEQFF. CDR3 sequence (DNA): TGCAGTGCTAGAGATCTCGGTACGAGCTCCTACAATGAGCAGTTCTTC.